The 7 T cell receptor beta chains below all came from one sample that was sequenced in a study of human T cells and chemical hapten exposure. Time point noted: pre-sensitization, week 0. Treatment specified: therapeutic diphenylcyclopropenone sensitization with weekly scalp DPC. TCRdb independently ran MiXCR on the RACE reads; one entry per CDR3 protein. Among a few hundred thousand distinct CDR3 sequences listed, around 5.5% were seen once. This sample comprised whole blood, obtained in connection with sensitization to the hapten diphenylcyclopropenone (DPC). The receptors were sampled from a woman under 30 with alopecia areata. Some clones in this sample may be carry-over from other donors' samples.

The chain joins TRBV29-1 to TRBJ2-7; a weak D match, TRBD1 (6 bases). The CDR3 length is 13 residues. V dropped 4 bases and J dropped 7 bases, with 17 bases sitting between them. Germline CDR1 and CDR2: SQVTM and ANQGSEA. Here the CDR3 DNA reads TGCAGCGTTGGGACAGAGCCATTCTCGGAGCAGTACTTC. It specifies CSVGTEPFSEQYF.

This clonotype was counted many times. V is TRBV20-1 and J is TRBJ2-7, with 11 bases identical to TRBD1. CDR3 length: 14 amino acids. Trimming removed 6 bases from V and 5 bases from J; junction bases left unmatched: 9. Germline V gene data show CDR1 as DFQATT and CDR2 as SNEGSKA (reference sequence). CDR3 sequence: CSAPWDRGYHEQYF. The CDR3 region has the DNA TGCAGTGCCCCGTGGGACAGGGGGTACCACGAGCAGTACTTC.

This clonotype was found many times. The chain's CDR3 is CASSYVQGGETQYF. The DNA for the CDR3 is TGTGCCAGCAGTTACGTCCAGGGTGGGGAGACCCAGTACTTC. The chain carries TRBV6-5 and TRBJ2-5; D possibly corresponds to TRBD1 (5 bases). This CDR3 comprises 14 residues. From germline, CDR1 is MNHEY and CDR2 SVGAGI. Deletions cut 2 bases from V and 5 bases from J, with 12 bases between.

The sample holds many counts of this clonotype. V is TRBV4-1 and J is TRBJ1-2, with a tentative D call TRBD1 (6 bases). The CDR3 loop spans 20 amino acids. Trimming removed 0 bases at V and 4 bases at J, with 27 bases between. Germline values: CDR1 MGHRA, CDR2 YSYEKL. In nucleotides, the CDR3 is TGCGCCAGCAGCCAAGATTTTCGGCTCCAAACCACAGGGATGAGCTATGGCTACACCTTC. Translating gives CASSQDFRLQTTGMSYGYTF.

This clonotype was counted between two and nine times. CDR3 sequence: CASSSQGVDTQYF. The CDR3 DNA reads as TGTGCCAGCAGTTCCCAGGGGGTAGATACGCAGTATTTT. The chain joins TRBV6-5 to TRBJ2-3; 7 positions match TRBD1. The length of the CDR3 is 13 residues. The V gene end was trimmed by 4 bases and the J gene end by 5 bases; junction bases not matched to a gene: 3. Germline V gene lookup returns CDR1 MNHEY and CDR2 SVGAGI.

The chain joins TRBV5-4 to TRBJ2-3; D remains unclear. CDR1 and CDR2 (germline): SGHNT, YYREEE (reference sequence). The V gene lost 3 bases and the J gene lost 7 bases, with 18 bases spanning the gap. There are 15 residues in the CDR3. DNA for the CDR3: TGTGCCAGCAGCTCCCCGGACCAGACCCGATATACGCAGTATTTT. Its translation is CASSSPDQTRYTQYF. The full variable domain, in which reference TRBV5-4 and TRBJ2-3 provide the parts outside the CDR3, is ETGVTQSPTHLIKTRGQQVTLRCSSQSGHNTVSWYQQALGQGPQFIFQYYREEENGRGNFPPRFSGLQFPNYSSELNVNALELDDSALYLCASSSPDQTRYTQYFGPGTRLTVL.

The table lists this clonotype with many counts. This sequence joins TRBV3-1 and TRBJ2-6, with D maybe TRBD1 (6 bases). Germline loops: CDR1 LGHDT, CDR2 YNNKEL (reference sequence). V lost 4 bases and J 3 bases, leaving 22 bases between the germline ends. This CDR3 contains 19 residues. In nucleotides, the CDR3 is TGTGCCAGCAGCCGGTACCGGGACACTGATGGAGTTGGGGCCAACGTCCTGACTTTC. Its translation is CASSRYRDTDGVGANVLTF.